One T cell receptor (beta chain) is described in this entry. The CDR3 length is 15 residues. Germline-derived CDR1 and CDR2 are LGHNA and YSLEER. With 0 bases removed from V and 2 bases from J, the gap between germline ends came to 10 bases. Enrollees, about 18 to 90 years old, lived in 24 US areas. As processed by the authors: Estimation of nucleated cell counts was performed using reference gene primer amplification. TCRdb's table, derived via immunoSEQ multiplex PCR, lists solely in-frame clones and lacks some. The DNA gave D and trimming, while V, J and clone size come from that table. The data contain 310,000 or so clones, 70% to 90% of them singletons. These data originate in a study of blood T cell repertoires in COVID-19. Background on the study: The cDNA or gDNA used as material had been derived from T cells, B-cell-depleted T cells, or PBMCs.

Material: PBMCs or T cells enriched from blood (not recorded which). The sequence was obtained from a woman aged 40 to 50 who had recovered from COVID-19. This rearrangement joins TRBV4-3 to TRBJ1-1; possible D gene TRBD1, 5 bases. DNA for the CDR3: TGCGCCAGCAGCCAAGATCTAAGGGGTAACACTGAAGCTTTCTTT. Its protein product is CASSQDLRGNTEAFF.